The present entry profiles one T cell receptor beta chain with its context. The antigen remains unidentified. Assay: immunoSEQ multiplex PCR; the TCRdb copy retains only in-frame clones and omits some. The table records 62,000 or so clones, less than 80% of them present only once. The data stem from a study of radiotherapy plus CTLA-4 blockade in lung cancer. Study background: 15% to 20% of patients responded objectively, and about 33% achieved disease control. General observations from the study: Strongest reported response predictors: early blood clone changes and post-radiation interferon-beta. Peripheral blood showed expansion of tumor-derived TCR clones after radiotherapy and ipilimumab.

This CDR3 is built from 14 residues. The germline V gene has CDR1 SEHNR and CDR2 FQNEAQ (reference sequence). Trimming removed 2 bases at V and 5 bases at J, with 12 bases between. The chain combines TRBV7-9 with TRBJ2-5; weak D call: TRBD1 (7 bases). This TCR was recovered from a human donor with non-small cell lung cancer who had a complete response to radiotherapy plus ipilimumab. This sample comprised peripheral blood, obtained from a patient treated with radiotherapy plus ipilimumab. CDR3 DNA: TGTGCCAGCAGCTTAACAGGGGCGGGGGAGACCCAGTACTTC. This gives the protein CASSLTGAGETQYF.